The text below deals with one TCR beta chain. This record belongs to a study of STAT5B mutations in CD4+ large granular lymphocyte leukemia. CDR3 size: 11 residues. CDR1 MNHNS and CDR2 SASEGT come from the germline V gene. Here immunoSEQ multiplex PCR was the method, and the copy in TCRdb shows in-frame clones only, minus some. The sample lists some 30,000 clones, around 71% occurring once. This chain uses TRBV6-1 with TRBJ2-5; perhaps TRBD2 as D (6 bases). The J call could be wrong; TRBJ2-7 is a better fit for the DNA end. The specimen was CD4+ T cells from blood buffy coats. This TCR was sampled from a human donor in good health. The CDR3 DNA reads as TGTGCCAGCACCGGAGGGTACGAGCAGTACTTC. Its translation: CASTGGYEQYF.